Listed below are T cell receptor beta chains from one sample, sequenced in a study of T-cell reconstitution after alpha-beta-depleted transplantation in children. TCRdb used MiXCR to reprocess the PCR reads, holding one entry per CDR3 protein. Among approximately 430,000 distinct CDR3 sequences listed, around 15% were seen once. The sample in question was PBMCs, mostly from graft donor cells, obtained 360 days after TCRalphabeta/CD19-depleted stem cell transplant. These receptor sequences come from a boy in the first two years of life who had a stem cell transplant for Wiskott-Aldrich syndrome, so the T cells may come from the graft donor. Both conserved end residues are part of each CDR3. The D gene is left open where the match is weak. Only part of the rows carry a size: once, few, many, or a class if the clone is expanded.

D gene: TRBD2; J gene: TRBJ2-1; clone size: NA; V gene: TRBV7-6; CDR3 DNA: TGTGCCAGCAGCAAAAGCGGGACCTTCTACAATGAGCAGTTCTTC; CDR3 protein: CASSKSGTFYNEQFF
D gene: TRBD2; J gene: TRBJ2-3; clone size: NA; V gene: TRBV4-3; CDR3 DNA: TGCGCCAGCAGCCAAGCCCTTTTAGCGGGAGGGCCGGGTGTGACAGATACGCAGTATTTT; CDR3 protein: CASSQALLAGGPGVTDTQYF
D gene: NA; J gene: TRBJ1-5; clone size: few; V gene: TRBV15; CDR3 DNA: TGTGCCACCAGCATCAAACCGCACAGGGTTTCGGGCAATCAGCCCCAGCATTTT; CDR3 protein: CATSIKPHRVSGNQPQHF
D gene: TRBD1; J gene: TRBJ1-1; clone size: few; V gene: TRBV7-4; CDR3 DNA: TGTGCCAGCAGCGGATGGACAGGGGTTACTGAAGCTTTCTTT; CDR3 protein: CASSGWTGVTEAFF
D gene: NA; J gene: TRBJ2-7; clone size: few; V gene: TRBV11-2; CDR3 DNA: TGTGCCAGCAGCTTAGATCCGACCGGAGCCGAGCAGTACTTC; CDR3 protein: CASSLDPTGAEQYF
D gene: TRBD2; J gene: TRBJ2-1; clone size: NA; V gene: TRBV15; CDR3 DNA: TGTGCCACCAGCAGAGGTGGGACTAGCGGGAGTGGGGATGAGCAGTTCTTC; CDR3 protein: CATSRGGTSGSGDEQFF
D gene: NA; J gene: TRBJ2-7; clone size: NA; V gene: TRBV20-1; CDR3 DNA: TGCAGTGCTAGAGAAGGCGGTTACTCCTACGTGCAGTACTTC; CDR3 protein: CSAREGGYSYVQYF
D gene: TRBD1; J gene: TRBJ2-3; clone size: few; V gene: TRBV12-3/TRBV12-4; CDR3 DNA: TGTGCCAGCAGGCCGACAGGGCCGAGGACGCAGTATTTT; CDR3 protein: CASRPTGPRTQYF
D gene: TRBD2; J gene: TRBJ2-1; clone size: NA; V gene: TRBV4-3; CDR3 DNA: TGCGCCAGCAGCCGGAATGGGGGACTAGCGGACAATGAGCAGTTCTTC; CDR3 protein: CASSRNGGLADNEQFF
D gene: NA; J gene: TRBJ2-7; clone size: NA; V gene: TRBV24-1; CDR3 DNA: TGTGCACTCCTGTGGGGGTTAGACTACGAGCAGTACTTC; CDR3 protein: CALLWGLDYEQYF
D gene: NA; J gene: TRBJ2-7; clone size: many; V gene: TRBV7-9; CDR3 DNA: TGTGCCAGCAGCTTAGGGACAGTGACCTACGAGCAGTACTTC; CDR3 protein: CASSLGTVTYEQYF
D gene: NA; J gene: TRBJ2-5; clone size: few; V gene: TRBV12-3/TRBV12-4; CDR3 DNA: TGTGCCAGCAGACACGACAACACCCAGTACTTC; CDR3 protein: CASRHDNTQYF
D gene: NA; J gene: TRBJ2-1; clone size: NA; V gene: TRBV15; CDR3 DNA: TGTGCCACCAGCAGAGTAAGGGGGGGAGGTGAGCAGTTCTTC; CDR3 protein: CATSRVRGGGEQFF
D gene: NA; J gene: TRBJ2-2; clone size: few; V gene: TRBV7-2; CDR3 DNA: TGTGCCAGCAGCGAGCGAACGGCAAACACCGGGGAGCTGTTTTTT; CDR3 protein: CASSERTANTGELFF
D gene: TRBD1; J gene: TRBJ2-7; clone size: few; V gene: TRBV20-1; CDR3 DNA: TGCAGTGCTACGACAGGGGACGAGCAGTACTTC; CDR3 protein: CSATTGDEQYF
D gene: TRBD1; J gene: TRBJ1-2; clone size: NA; V gene: TRBV5-1; CDR3 DNA: TGCGCCAGCAGCTCCGCCGGGACAGGGACTCGATCGGGTGGCTACACCTTC; CDR3 protein: CASSSAGTGTRSGGYTF
D gene: NA; J gene: TRBJ1-1; clone size: NA; V gene: TRBV12-3/TRBV12-4; CDR3 DNA: TGTGCCAGCAGTTCCAGGGGCCGCAACACTGAAGCTTTCTTT; CDR3 protein: CASSSRGRNTEAFF
D gene: NA; J gene: TRBJ2-5; clone size: NA; V gene: TRBV24-1; CDR3 DNA: TGTGCCACCAGTGAGAGTGCGCTTGAAGAGACCCAGTACTTC; CDR3 protein: CATSESALEETQYF
D gene: NA; J gene: TRBJ2-1; clone size: NA; V gene: TRBV18; CDR3 DNA: TGTGCCAGCTCACCAAGGGCTGGCAACAATGAGCAGTTCTTC; CDR3 protein: CASSPRAGNNEQFF
D gene: NA; J gene: TRBJ2-2; clone size: few; V gene: TRBV3-1; CDR3 DNA: TGTGCCAGCAGCCAAGAGACAGTGTATACCGGGGAGCTGTTTTTT; CDR3 protein: CASSQETVYTGELFF
D gene: TRBD2; J gene: TRBJ2-1; clone size: many; V gene: TRBV20-1; CDR3 DNA: TGCAGTGCTACAGTTGGCACGGGGGGATACAATGAGCAGTTCTTC; CDR3 protein: CSATVGTGGYNEQFF
D gene: NA; J gene: TRBJ2-2; clone size: NA; V gene: TRBV24-1; CDR3 DNA: TGTGCCACCAGTGATTTTACGTCCACCGGGGAGCTGTTTTTT; CDR3 protein: CATSDFTSTGELFF
D gene: NA; J gene: TRBJ2-6; clone size: NA; V gene: TRBV12-3/TRBV12-4; CDR3 DNA: TGTGCCAGCAGTATTCCCGGGTTTGGGGCCAACGTCCTGACTTTC; CDR3 protein: CASSIPGFGANVLTF
D gene: TRBD2; J gene: TRBJ2-1; clone size: many; V gene: TRBV10-3; CDR3 DNA: TGTGCCACCGGACTAGCGGGATATTATGAGCAGTTCTTC; CDR3 protein: CATGLAGYYEQFF
D gene: NA; J gene: TRBJ2-7; clone size: NA; V gene: TRBV7-8; CDR3 DNA: TGTGCCAGCAGCCCCATGAGTAGGCTACCCTACGAGCAGTACTTC; CDR3 protein: CASSPMSRLPYEQYF
D gene: TRBD2; J gene: TRBJ2-3; clone size: NA; V gene: TRBV12-3/TRBV12-4; CDR3 DNA: TGTGCCAGCAGTTTTCAGGCGGGGGACACAGATACGCAGTATTTT; CDR3 protein: CASSFQAGDTDTQYF